Presented here are 8 T cell receptor beta chains from one specimen sequenced in a study of blood T cell repertoires in COVID-19 (TCRdb year 2020). The library was produced with the immunoSEQ multiplex PCR assay. In its TCRdb copy, this immuneACCESS table keeps in-frame sequences only and misses some clones. Where compared with another copy, unresolved V genes explain less than half of these, and the others have no known cause. The sample profile shows 300,000 to 350,000 clones; approximately 88% of them were found once. Over 4.5% of the sample lies in the top ten. What was sequenced was PBMCs or T cells enriched from blood (not recorded which). The receptors derive from a man aged 25-45 years who had recovered from COVID-19.

V and J are TRBV18 and TRBJ2-4; no firm D call. This CDR3 has 16 residues. CDR1 KGHSH and CDR2 LQKENI come from the germline V gene. Trimming took 3 bases from V and 5 from J, leaving 17 bases between them. The CDR3 spells CASSPSGVGIENIQYF. CDR3 in DNA: TGTGCCAGCTCACCCTCGGGTGTAGGTATCGAAAACATTCAGTACTTC.

This chain joins TRBV27 and TRBJ1-2; 8 bases line up with TRBD1. V dropped 5 bases and J dropped 0; count of bases not matched to a gene: 5. CDR1 is MNHEY, CDR2 SMNVEV, per germline (reference sequence). The CDR3 runs to 15 residues. CDR3: CASSPWDRTNYGYTF. The DNA of the CDR3 is TGTGCCAGCAGTCCGTGGGACAGGACTAACTATGGCTACACCTTC.

The chain carries TRBV9 and TRBJ1-2; 8 nucleotides agree with TRBD1. V gave up 4 bases and J gave up 6 bases; unmatched junction bases: 8. CDR1 is SGDLS and CDR2 is YYNGEE in the germline V gene. This CDR3 is 14 amino acids long. CDR3 nucleotides: TGTGCCAGCAGCACGACAGGGGTTAAGCATGGCTACACCTTC. It specifies CASSTTGVKHGYTF.

As for this clone: An end of the junction differs from the germline gene, which may be a read error. The chain couples TRBV19 to TRBJ2-1, with 7 bases that match TRBD1. The germline CDR1 and CDR2 sequences are LNHDA and SQIVND (reference sequence). This CDR3 is 13 amino acids long. Here the CDR3 reads CASSPPHRDSPLF. Here the CDR3 DNA reads TGTGCCAGTAGCCCGCCACACCGGGACAGTCCTCTCTTC.

This clone is a singleton in its sample. The chain employs TRBV27 and TRBJ1-5; D might be TRBD1 (6 bases). V lost 3 bases, J lost 4 bases, and 13 bases lay in between. The length of the CDR3 is 15 residues. Germline CDR1 is MNHEY and CDR2 is SMNVEV (reference sequence). The CDR3 region is CASSFSGGGNQPQHF. The CDR3 coding sequence is TGTGCCAGCAGTTTTAGTGGGGGCGGGAATCAGCCCCAGCATTTT.

In this sample, this clone turned up once. The CDR3 nucleotides read TGCGCCAGCAGCCGGGGGACAGGAGATTCCTACGAGCAGTACTTC. Translating gives CASSRGTGDSYEQYF. The rearrangement joins TRBV5-1 to TRBJ2-7, with 8 bases matching TRBD1. Germline trimming cut 4 bases from V and 1 base from J; bases unmatched to any gene: 7. CDR1 is SGHRS and CDR2 is YFSETQ in the germline V gene. This CDR3 region has 15 residues.

The chain carries TRBV5-6 and TRBJ1-5, with TRBD1 identical over 10 bases. The V segment lost 2 bases and the J segment 5 bases; nucleotides outside the gene matches: 4. The germline V gene has CDR1 SGHDT and CDR2 YYEEEE. The CDR3 is made up of 15 amino acids. CDR3 residues: CASSFGQGGHQPQHF. CDR3 coding DNA: TGTGCCAGCAGCTTTGGACAGGGGGGTCATCAGCCCCAGCATTTT.

This chain joins TRBV5-1 and TRBJ2-5; 14 positions agree with TRBD2. Germline V lookup: CDR1 SGHRS, CDR2 YFSETQ. V gave up 3 bases and J gave up 2 bases; unmatched junction bases: 9. The CDR3 runs to 18 residues. CDR3 bases: TGCGCCAGCAGCTCGGGACTAGCGGGGGACCCCCTTCAAGAGACCCAGTACTTC. Protein product: CASSSGLAGDPLQETQYF.